The rows below give T cell receptor beta chains drawn from one sample of a study of blood T cell repertoires in COVID-19. Repertoires were generated with immunoSEQ multiplex PCR, while TCRdb's copy carries only in-frame clones and drops some. The sample has 250,000 to 300,000 clones, approximately 86% seen once; the top ten hold 13%. Source material: peripheral blood. All receptors derive from a woman aged 65 to 85 with COVID-19, enrolled during active disease. The CDR3 runs from the conserved cysteine through the conserved F or W. Each record gives: V gene, clone size, J gene, D gene, CDR3 protein, CDR3 DNA. D genes are given only for firm matches. Size is omitted from some rows. Given values are once, few, many or a class for expanded clones.

TRBV2	many	TRBJ2-1	TRBD1	CASSEGDREQFF	TGTGCCAGCAGTGAAGGGGACAGGGAGCAGTTCTTC
TRBV13	many	TRBJ2-7	NA	CASSPPGDDEQYF	TGTGCCAGCAGCCCACCAGGGGACGACGAGCAGTACTTC
TRBV9	NA	TRBJ2-5	NA	CASSVALFETQYF	TGTGCCAGCAGCGTAGCCTTGTTCGAGACCCAGTACTTC
TRBV28	NA	TRBJ1-1	NA	CASRQGRDTEAFF	TGTGCCAGCAGACAGGGTCGGGACACTGAAGCTTTCTTT
TRBV4-3	NA	TRBJ2-7	NA	CASSQGLVNSYEQYF	TGCGCCAGCAGCCAAGGACTAGTGAACTCCTACGAGCAGTACTTC
TRBV7-2	NA	TRBJ1-2	TRBD1	CASSASGPGTGGGYTF	TGTGCCAGCAGCGCATCGGGTCCCGGGACAGGTGGTGGCTACACCTTC
TRBV24-1	NA	TRBJ1-2	NA	CATSDDPAGGYTF	TGTGCCACCAGTGATGACCCCGCGGGGGGCTACACCTTC
TRBV6-1	NA	TRBJ1-5	NA	CASSEGPTGNNQPQHF	TGTGCCAGCAGTGAGGGACCTACAGGGAACAATCAGCCCCAGCATTTT
TRBV15	few	TRBJ1-5	TRBD1	CATSRATGGPGPQHF	TGTGCCACCAGCAGGGCGACAGGGGGCCCAGGGCCCCAGCATTTT
TRBV4-3	NA	TRBJ2-3	TRBD2	CASSPRLAGGPDTQYF	TGCGCCAGCAGCCCTCGACTAGCGGGGGGGCCAGATACGCAGTATTTT
TRBV4-3	NA	TRBJ2-5	TRBD2	CASSHPGGFETQYF	TGCGCCAGCAGCCACCCGGGGGGTTTTGAGACCCAGTACTTC
TRBV18	NA	TRBJ1-2	NA	CASSPEPFSNYGYTF	TGTGCCAGCTCTCCGGAGCCCTTCTCTAACTATGGCTACACCTTC
TRBV5-4	NA	TRBJ2-5	NA	CASSARLVEETQYF	TGTGCCAGCAGCGCCCGACTAGTGGAAGAGACCCAGTACTTC
TRBV5-1	NA	TRBJ1-1	TRBD1	CASSLGTTGVTEAFF	TGCGCCAGCAGCCTAGGAACGACAGGGGTGACTGAAGCTTTCTTT
TRBV7-3	NA	TRBJ2-5	NA	CASSTGGVQETQYF	TGTGCCAGCAGCACAGGAGGGGTCCAAGAGACCCAGTACTTC
TRBV5-4	NA	TRBJ2-1	NA	CASSLAKSPGSYNEQFF	TGTGCCAGCAGCTTGGCTAAGTCCCCAGGCTCCTACAATGAGCAGTTCTTC
TRBV6-5	few	TRBJ2-7	TRBD1	CATMDRVSYEQYF	TGTGCCACCATGGACAGGGTATCCTACGAGCAGTACTTC
TRBV2	NA	TRBJ1-1	NA	CASSARTANTEAFF	TGTGCCAGCAGCGCCCGGACAGCCAACACTGAAGCTTTCTTT
TRBV5-1	NA	TRBJ2-1	NA	CASWSAGGVNEQFF	TGCGCCAGCTGGTCTGCGGGTGGCGTCAATGAGCAGTTCTTC
TRBV30	NA	TRBJ2-3	TRBD2	CACRPSGLGDTQYF	TGTGCCTGCAGACCTAGCGGGTTGGGAGATACGCAGTATTTT
TRBV3-1/TRBV3-2	NA	TRBJ2-2	TRBD2	CASVTSGALGGELFF	TGTGCCAGCGTGACTAGCGGGGCCCTTGGGGGGGAGCTGTTTTTT
TRBV10-3	NA	TRBJ1-1	TRBD1	CAISESWDSEAFF	TGTGCCATCAGTGAGTCGTGGGACAGTGAAGCTTTCTTT
TRBV10-3	NA	TRBJ2-7	TRBD1	CAIRELGQGFNEQYF	TGTGCCATCAGGGAATTAGGACAGGGGTTCAACGAGCAGTACTTC
TRBV19	few	TRBJ2-3	TRBD2	CASSPSPGLAGYTDTQYF	TGTGCCAGTAGTCCCTCCCCGGGACTAGCGGGGTACACAGATACGCAGTATTTT
TRBV7-2	NA	TRBJ2-7	TRBD1	CASSLVDRPNAEQYF	TGTGCCAGCAGCTTAGTGGACAGGCCCAACGCCGAGCAGTACTTC
TRBV14	NA	TRBJ2-3	NA	CASSMGTADTQYF	TGTGCCAGCAGCATGGGGACTGCAGATACGCAGTATTTT
TRBV24-1	NA	TRBJ1-2	NA	CATSDGGAYNYGYTF	TGTGCCACCAGTGATGGTGGGGCGTATAACTATGGCTACACCTTC
TRBV12-3/TRBV12-4	NA	TRBJ2-3	NA	CASSSLDTQYF	TGTGCCAGCAGCTCTTTAGATACGCAGTATTTT
TRBV6-5	once	TRBJ2-2	TRBD2	CASSPGLVFTGELFF	TGTGCCAGCAGTCCGGGACTAGTGTTCACCGGGGAGCTGTTTTTT
TRBV5-6	NA	TRBJ1-1	TRBD1	CASSPTGENTEAFF	TGTGCCAGCAGCCCGACAGGGGAGAACACTGAAGCTTTCTTT
TRBV5-1	few	TRBJ2-7	TRBD1	CASSSRTGPYEQYF	TGCGCCAGCAGCTCCCGGACAGGGCCCTACGAGCAGTACTTC
TRBV7-2	NA	TRBJ1-5	NA	CASSLTADQPQHF	TGTGCCAGCAGCTTGACAGCTGATCAGCCCCAGCATTTT
TRBV10-3	once	TRBJ2-3	TRBD2	CAISGASKKGGVSDTQYF	TGTGCCATCAGTGGGGCAAGTAAGAAGGGAGGGGTATCAGATACGCAGTATTTT
TRBV29-1	NA	TRBJ1-4	TRBD1	CSVDLQGDADEKLFF	TGCAGCGTTGACCTCCAGGGGGACGCGGATGAAAAACTGTTTTTT
TRBV18	NA	TRBJ1-5	TRBD1	CASSPEGAQMNQPQHF	TGTGCCAGCTCACCAGAGGGGGCTCAGATGAATCAGCCCCAGCATTTT
TRBV24-1	NA	TRBJ1-5	TRBD1	CATSEGADGQPQHF	TGTGCCACCAGCGAGGGGGCGGATGGTCAGCCCCAGCATTTT
TRBV7-2	NA	TRBJ1-1	NA	CASSLAGGTTNTEAFF	TGTGCCAGCAGCTTAGCGGGGGGGACTACGAACACTGAAGCTTTCTTT
TRBV30	NA	TRBJ1-5	TRBD1	CALTTGPNQPQHF	TGTGCCTTAACGACAGGGCCAAATCAGCCCCAGCATTTT
TRBV6-5	NA	TRBJ1-2	TRBD1	CATNPTGSYGYTF	TGTGCCACTAACCCGACAGGGTCCTATGGCTACACCTTC
TRBV4-1	NA	TRBJ2-3	NA	CASSHRTLVTLDTQYF	TGCGCCAGCAGCCACCGAACCCTGGTTACTTTAGATACGCAGTATTTT
TRBV18	NA	TRBJ2-1	NA	CASSPRGQSSYNEQFF	TGTGCCAGCTCACCCCGAGGGCAGAGCTCCTACAATGAGCAGTTCTTC
TRBV2	NA	TRBJ2-5	TRBD1	CASGARGGWETQYF	TGTGCCAGCGGCGCCCGAGGGGGCTGGGAGACCCAGTACTTC
TRBV19	NA	TRBJ1-6	NA	CASSRDTGPLHF	TGTGCCAGTAGTCGGGACACGGGGCCCCTCCACTTT
TRBV30	NA	TRBJ1-5	NA	CAWSPAGRRQPQHF	TGTGCCTGGAGCCCTGCGGGGAGAAGGCAGCCCCAGCATTTT
TRBV3-1/TRBV3-2	NA	TRBJ2-3	NA	CASSQSQNTQYF	TGTGCCAGCAGCCAAAGTCAGAATACGCAGTATTTT
TRBV2	NA	TRBJ1-4	NA	CASSDRDEKLFF	TGTGCCAGCAGTGACAGGGATGAAAAACTGTTTTTT
TRBV5-5	NA	TRBJ2-1	NA	CASTTGTTYNEQFF	TGTGCCAGCACTACAGGGACGACCTACAATGAGCAGTTCTTC
TRBV2	NA	TRBJ1-5	NA	CASSRDGGNQPQHF	TGTGCCAGCTCTCGGGATGGGGGCAATCAGCCCCAGCATTTT
TRBV27	NA	TRBJ2-5	NA	CASSYLPGEQETQYF	TGTGCCAGCAGTTACCTCCCAGGCGAACAAGAGACCCAGTACTTC
TRBV19	few	TRBJ1-2	NA	CASSRDTRNYGYTF	TGTGCCAGTAGCCGGGACACCCGTAACTATGGCTACACCTTC
TRBV10-1	NA	TRBJ2-1	TRBD2	CASSERSSGIWEQFF	TGCGCCAGCAGTGAGAGGAGTAGCGGGATTTGGGAGCAGTTCTTC
TRBV7-2	NA	TRBJ2-4	TRBD2	CASSISGGAMGNIQYF	TGTGCCAGCAGCATTAGCGGGGGGGCCATGGGAAACATTCAGTACTTC
TRBV3-1/TRBV3-2	few	TRBJ1-2	TRBD1	CASSLYPGTGLYGYTF	TGTGCCAGCAGCTTATATCCCGGGACAGGGCTATATGGCTACACCTTC
TRBV20-1	few	TRBJ1-1	NA	CSASPMNTEAFF	TGCAGTGCTAGTCCCATGAACACTGAAGCTTTCTTT
TRBV7-2	NA	TRBJ2-2	TRBD2	CASSIGFFGGGKNTGELFF	TGTGCCAGCAGCATAGGGTTTTTTGGCGGGGGAAAAAACACCGGGGAGCTGTTTTTT
TRBV7-9	NA	TRBJ2-3	NA	CASSLVGATTDTQYF	TGTGCCAGCAGCTTAGTAGGGGCTACCACAGATACGCAGTATTTT
TRBV18	NA	TRBJ2-1	TRBD1	CASSLGQENSVEQFF	TGTGCCAGCTCACTGGGACAGGAGAATAGTGTTGAGCAGTTCTTC